A single sample gave rise to the 19 T cell receptor beta chains below, sequenced in a study of T cell responses to AZD1222 COVID-19 vaccine. Profiled with immunoSEQ multiplex PCR; TCRdb holds only in-frame clones, not every one. Of under 140,000 clones listed, approximately 90% are singletons. The material was peripheral blood, obtained on day 0 of AZD1222 vaccination. The receptor set was obtained from an adult in good health.

The V call is TRBV7-2, the J call TRBJ1-1; 9 nucleotides agree with TRBD1. Per germline, CDR1 SGHTA and CDR2 FQGNSA. Trimming at V came to 5 bases and at J to 4 bases, leaving 5 bases not matched to a gene. The CDR3 runs 14 residues. In DNA form, the CDR3 reads TGTGCCAGCAGCCCAGGGACAGGGATCACTGAAGCTTTCTTT. This gives the protein CASSPGTGITEAFF.

This chain connects TRBV27 to TRBJ1-1; the D gene is possibly TRBD1 (6 bases). There are 13 residues in the CDR3. CDR1 is MNHEY, CDR2 SMNVEV, per germline (reference sequence). Deletions cut 8 bases from V and 1 base from J, with 11 bases between. CDR3 DNA: TGTGCCAGCGGATCGACAGGGAACACTGAAGCTTTCTTT. Translating gives CASGSTGNTEAFF.

For the CDR3, the DNA is TGTGCCAGCAGTTTCGGGACAGGGGGCAATCAGCCCCAGCATTTT. Its protein is CASSFGTGGNQPQHF. The chain uses TRBV27 and TRBJ1-5; TRBD1 agrees at 10 bases. Trimming removed 3 bases from V and 2 bases from J; junction bases left unmatched: 1. The germline CDR1 and CDR2 sequences are MNHEY and SMNVEV (reference sequence). There are 15 residues in the CDR3.

V usage is TRBV7-2 and J usage is TRBJ1-5, with D unresolved. The CDR3 is 13 amino acids. V dropped 2 bases and J dropped 5 bases, with 7 bases sitting between them. The V gene's germline CDR1 is SGHTA and CDR2 FQGNSA. CDR3: CASSLRRDQPQHF. DNA for the CDR3: TGTGCCAGCAGCTTAAGGAGAGATCAGCCCCAGCATTTT.

The chain carries TRBV24-1 and TRBJ2-3, with 7 bases fitting TRBD2. This CDR3 contains 14 residues. The V gene end was trimmed by 5 bases and the J gene end by 4 bases; junction bases not matched to a gene: 5. CDR1 is KGHDR and CDR2 is SFDVKD in the germline V gene. The chain's CDR3 is CATSARAGADTQYF. The CDR3 DNA reads as TGTGCCACCAGTGCGCGGGCGGGGGCAGATACGCAGTATTTT.

The V and J genes are TRBV5-8 and TRBJ1-2; no clear D. Trimming took 2 bases from V and 3 from J, leaving 11 bases between them. The CDR3 contains 14 residues. Per germline, CDR1 SGHTS and CDR2 YDEGEE. The CDR3 bases are TGTGCCAGCAGCTTCCATGGTGGTGACTATGGCTACACCTTC. Its translation is CASSFHGGDYGYTF.

The chain carries TRBV5-1 and TRBJ1-1; unclear D gene. V was trimmed by 2 bases and J by 4 bases, leaving 12 bases between them. CDR1 is SGHRS, CDR2 YFSETQ, per germline. There are 14 residues in the CDR3. Here the CDR3 DNA reads TGCGCCAGCAGCTTACTGGAGTGGGGCACTGAAGCTTTCTTT. Translated, it gives CASSLLEWGTEAFF.

This chain joins TRBV3-1 (or the pseudogene TRBV3-2) and TRBJ1-2; D not certain. This CDR3 has 15 amino acids. Germline CDR1 and CDR2: LGHDT and YNNKEL (reference sequence). Between the trimmed V and J ends, which lost 1 base and 0 bases, there was a span of 9 bases. CDR3 protein: CASSQGHLANYGYTF. For the CDR3, the DNA is TGTGCCAGCAGCCAAGGGCATCTAGCTAACTATGGCTACACCTTC.

The chain carries TRBV28 and TRBJ1-1; unclear D gene. Trimming took 4 bases from V and 0 from J, leaving 6 bases between them. CDR1 MDHEN and CDR2 SYDVKM come from the germline V gene. The CDR3 runs 13 residues. CDR3 residues: CASSSPMNTEAFF. The DNA of the CDR3 is TGTGCCAGCAGTTCTCCGATGAACACTGAAGCTTTCTTT.

The V and J genes are TRBV9 and TRBJ2-2, with D uncertain. CDR1 and CDR2 (germline): SGDLS, YYNGEE. V was trimmed by 5 bases and J by 3 bases, leaving 11 bases between them. The CDR3 extends over 14 amino acids. The CDR3 DNA reads TGTGCCAGCAGGTCTCACCTTCACACCGGGGAGCTGTTTTTT. It specifies CASRSHLHTGELFF.

J is TRBJ2-7 and V is TRBV18; no clear D. Germline V gene lookup returns CDR1 KGHSH and CDR2 LQKENI. Trimming stripped 3 bases from V and 4 bases from J, with 10 bases between. The CDR3 is made up of 13 amino acids. CDR3 sequence (DNA): TGTGCCAGCTCACCTATACTGGGATACGAGCAGTACTTC. Its translation: CASSPILGYEQYF.

CDR3 protein: CASSPTRTAGRNTEAFF. CDR3 in DNA: TGTGCCAGCAGCCCAACGCGGACGGCAGGACGGAACACTGAAGCTTTCTTT. This chain connects TRBV11-3 to TRBJ1-1; D ambiguous. CDR1 and CDR2 from the germline V gene are SGHNT and YENEEA. This CDR3 contains 17 residues. Trimming took 5 bases from V and 1 from J, leaving 20 bases between them.

This chain joins TRBV28 and TRBJ1-6, with D perhaps matching TRBD1 (6 bases). V was trimmed by 4 bases and J by 11 bases, leaving 15 bases between them. Germline V CDR1 and CDR2: MDHEN, SYDVKM. The length of the CDR3 is 14 residues. CDR3 protein: CASSSTTGRPPLHF. The CDR3 DNA is TGTGCCAGCAGTTCCACGACAGGTCGCCCACCCCTCCACTTT.

This chain joins TRBV9 and TRBJ1-2; D gene unclear. Germline CDR1 reads SGDLS; CDR2 reads YYNGEE. With 1 base removed from V and 4 bases from J, the gap between germline ends came to 11 bases. The CDR3 is made up of 14 amino acids. The CDR3 here is CASSVWGKGYGYTF. The CDR3 coding sequence is TGTGCCAGCAGCGTATGGGGTAAGGGCTATGGCTACACCTTC. Using reference TRBV9 and TRBJ1-2 for the parts outside the CDR3, the full variable domain is DSGVTQTPKHLITATGQRVTLRCSPRSGDLSVYWYQQSLDQGLQFLIQYYNGEERAKGNILERFSAQQFPDLHSELNLSSLELGDSALYFCASSVWGKGYGYTFGSGTRLTVV.

This chain's CDR3 is CASSPRVGTGETQYF. Written as DNA, the CDR3 is TGTGCCAGCTCACCAAGGGTTGGGACAGGAGAGACCCAGTACTTC. The chain couples TRBV18 to TRBJ2-5, with TRBD1 matching 8 bases. Germline V gives CDR1 KGHSH, CDR2 LQKENI. J was trimmed by 4 bases and V by 2 bases; bases with no gene match: 6. This CDR3 is 15 amino acids long.

This clone was counted only a few times. The chain links TRBV18 to TRBJ1-3, with TRBD1 identical over 7 bases. The germline gives CDR1 KGHSH, CDR2 LQKENI. V lost 6 bases to trimming and J lost 0 bases; unmatched junction nucleotides: 2. The CDR3 sequence is 14 residues long. The CDR3 here is CASSGTDSGNTIYF. The CDR3 region has the DNA TGTGCCAGCTCCGGGACAGACTCTGGAAACACCATATATTTT.

This clone was seen a single time. V is TRBV28 and J is TRBJ2-3, with no clear D. The V gene's germline CDR1 is MDHEN and CDR2 SYDVKM. With 8 bases removed from V and 10 bases from J, the gap between germline ends came to 13 bases. This CDR3 has 11 residues. CDR3 protein: CASSGYGAQYF. In DNA form, the CDR3 reads TGTGCCAGCTCCGGGTATGGGGCGCAGTATTTT.

This clone was detected only once. This chain links TRBV4-1 with TRBJ2-7; D perhaps matches TRBD1 (5 bases). The germline CDR1 and CDR2 sequences are MGHRA and YSYEKL. Trimming cost V 0 bases and J 5 bases, with 11 bases left between them. The CDR3 consists of 14 residues. The CDR3 region has the DNA TGCGCCAGCAGCCAAGAAGCCAGGGTACACGAGCAGTACTTC. Protein sequence: CASSQEARVHEQYF.

The chain uses TRBV7-9 and TRBJ2-1, with 7 bases identical to TRBD1. V dropped 3 bases and J dropped 7; count of bases not matched to a gene: 6. In germline, CDR1 is SEHNR, CDR2 FQNEAQ (reference sequence). This CDR3 region has 14 residues. DNA of the CDR3: TGTGCCAGCAGCTTGACCAGGGGGTTAAATGAGCAGTTCTTC. Its translation: CASSLTRGLNEQFF.